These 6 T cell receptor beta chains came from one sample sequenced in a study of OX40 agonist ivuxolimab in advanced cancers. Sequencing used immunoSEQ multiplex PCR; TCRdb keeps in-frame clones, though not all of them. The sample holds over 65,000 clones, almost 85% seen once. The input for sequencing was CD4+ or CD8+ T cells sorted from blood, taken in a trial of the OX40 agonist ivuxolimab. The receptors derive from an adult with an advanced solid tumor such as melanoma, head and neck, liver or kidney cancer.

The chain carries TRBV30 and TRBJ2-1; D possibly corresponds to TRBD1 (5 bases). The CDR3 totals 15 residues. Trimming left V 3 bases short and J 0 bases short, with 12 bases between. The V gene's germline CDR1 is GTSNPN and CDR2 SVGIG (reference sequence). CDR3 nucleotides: TGTGCCTGGAGCCCAGGGTTTAGCTCCTACAATGAGCAGTTCTTC. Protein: CAWSPGFSSYNEQFF. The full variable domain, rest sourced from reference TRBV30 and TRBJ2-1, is SQTIHQWPATLVQPVGSPLSLECTVEGTSNPNLYWYRQAAGRGLQLLFYSVGIGQISSEVPQNLSASRPQDRQFILSSKKLLLSDSGFYLCAWSPGFSSYNEQFFGPGTRLTVL.

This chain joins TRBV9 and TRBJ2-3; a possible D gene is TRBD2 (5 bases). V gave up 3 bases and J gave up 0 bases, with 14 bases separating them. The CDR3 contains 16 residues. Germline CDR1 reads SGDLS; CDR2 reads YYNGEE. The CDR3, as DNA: TGTGCCAGCAGCGCCCGGGGTGTATCTAGCACAGATACGCAGTATTTT. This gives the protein CASSARGVSSTDTQYF.

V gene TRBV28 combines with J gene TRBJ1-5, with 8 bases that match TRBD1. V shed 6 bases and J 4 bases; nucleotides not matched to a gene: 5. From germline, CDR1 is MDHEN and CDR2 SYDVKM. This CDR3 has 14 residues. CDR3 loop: CASSPGQGNQPQHF. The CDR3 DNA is TGTGCCAGCAGCCCAGGACAGGGAAATCAGCCCCAGCATTTT. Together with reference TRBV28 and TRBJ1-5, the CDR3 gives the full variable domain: DVKVTQSSRYLVKRTGEKVFLECVQDMDHENMFWYRQDPGLGLRLIYFSYDVKMKEKGDIPEGYSVSREKKERFSLILESASTNQTSMYLCASSPGQGNQPQHFGDGTRLSIL.

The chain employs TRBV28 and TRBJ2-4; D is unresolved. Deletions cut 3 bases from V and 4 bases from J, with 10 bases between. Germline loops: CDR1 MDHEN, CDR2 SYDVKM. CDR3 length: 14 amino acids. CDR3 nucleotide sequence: TGTGCCAGCAGTTTCCCGTTACAGAAAAACATTCAGTACTTC. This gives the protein CASSFPLQKNIQYF.

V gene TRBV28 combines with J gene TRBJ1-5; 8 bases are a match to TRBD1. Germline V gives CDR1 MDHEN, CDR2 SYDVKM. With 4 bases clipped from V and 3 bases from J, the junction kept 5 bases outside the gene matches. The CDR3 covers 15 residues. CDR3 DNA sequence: TGTGCCAGCAGTTCGACAGGGGCCTCCAATCAGCCCCAGCATTTT. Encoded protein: CASSSTGASNQPQHF.

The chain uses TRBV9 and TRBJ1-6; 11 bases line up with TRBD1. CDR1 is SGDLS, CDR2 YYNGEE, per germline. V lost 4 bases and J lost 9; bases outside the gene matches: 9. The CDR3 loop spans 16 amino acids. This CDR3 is CASSSQDRGRGSPLHF. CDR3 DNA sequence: TGTGCCAGCAGCTCCCAGGACAGGGGGCGCGGTTCACCCCTCCACTTT.